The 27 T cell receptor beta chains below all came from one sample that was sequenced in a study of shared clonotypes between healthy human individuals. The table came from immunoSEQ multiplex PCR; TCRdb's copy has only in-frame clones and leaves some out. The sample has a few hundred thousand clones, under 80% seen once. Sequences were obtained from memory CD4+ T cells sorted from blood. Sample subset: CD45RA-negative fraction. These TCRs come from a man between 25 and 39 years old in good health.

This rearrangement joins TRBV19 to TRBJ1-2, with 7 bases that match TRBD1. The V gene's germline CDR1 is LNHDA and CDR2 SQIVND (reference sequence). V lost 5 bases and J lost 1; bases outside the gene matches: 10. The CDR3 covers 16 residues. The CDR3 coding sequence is TGTGCCAGTAGTCGAACAGGGGATCGAAATAACTATGGCTACACCTTC. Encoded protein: CASSRTGDRNNYGYTF.

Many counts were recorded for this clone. Here the CDR3 DNA reads TGTGCCAGCTCGGTTAAGGGCGACACTGAAGCTTTCTTT. It yields the protein CASSVKGDTEAFF. The rearrangement uses TRBV19 and TRBJ1-1; no clear D gene. The germline V gene encodes CDR1 LNHDA and CDR2 SQIVND (reference sequence). The CDR3 totals 13 residues. Trimming removed 9 bases at V and 3 bases at J, with 14 bases between.

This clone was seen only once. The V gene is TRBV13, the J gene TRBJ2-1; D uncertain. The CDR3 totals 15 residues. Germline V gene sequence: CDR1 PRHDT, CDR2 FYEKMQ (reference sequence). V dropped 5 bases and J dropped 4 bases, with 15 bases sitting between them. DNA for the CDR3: TGTGCCAGCAGCCCAAGAGTAATGGCGTACAATGAGCAGTTCTTC. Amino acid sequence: CASSPRVMAYNEQFF.

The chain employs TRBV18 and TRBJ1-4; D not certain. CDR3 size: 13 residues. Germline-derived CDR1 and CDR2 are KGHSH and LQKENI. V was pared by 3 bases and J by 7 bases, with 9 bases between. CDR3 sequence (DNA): TGTGCCAGCTCACCGATACGGGGTGAAAAACTGTTTTTT. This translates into CASSPIRGEKLFF.

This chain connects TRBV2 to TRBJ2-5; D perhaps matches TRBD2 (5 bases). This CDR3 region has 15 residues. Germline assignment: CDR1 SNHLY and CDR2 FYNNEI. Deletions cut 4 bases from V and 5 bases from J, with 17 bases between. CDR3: CASSAGHPGWETQYF. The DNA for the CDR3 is TGTGCCAGCAGTGCCGGGCACCCGGGATGGGAGACCCAGTACTTC.

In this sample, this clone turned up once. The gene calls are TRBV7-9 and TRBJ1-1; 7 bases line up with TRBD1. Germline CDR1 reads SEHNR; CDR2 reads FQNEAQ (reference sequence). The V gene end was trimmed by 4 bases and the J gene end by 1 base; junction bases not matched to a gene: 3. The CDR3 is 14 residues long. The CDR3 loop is CASSSYRGNTEAFF. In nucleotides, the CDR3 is TGTGCCAGCAGCTCATACAGGGGGAACACTGAAGCTTTCTTT.

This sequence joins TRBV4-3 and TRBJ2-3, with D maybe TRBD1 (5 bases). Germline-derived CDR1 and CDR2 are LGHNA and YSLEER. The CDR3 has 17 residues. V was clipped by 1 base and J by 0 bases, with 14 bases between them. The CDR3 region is CASSQGQILSSTDTQYF. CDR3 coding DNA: TGCGCCAGCAGCCAAGGACAGATACTCTCTAGCACAGATACGCAGTATTTT.

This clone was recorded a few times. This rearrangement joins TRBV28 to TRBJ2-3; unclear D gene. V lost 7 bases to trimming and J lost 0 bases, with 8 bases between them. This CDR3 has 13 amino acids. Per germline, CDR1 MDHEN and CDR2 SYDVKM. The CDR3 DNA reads TGTGCCAGCAAATTTCAGAGCACAGATACGCAGTATTTT. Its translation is CASKFQSTDTQYF. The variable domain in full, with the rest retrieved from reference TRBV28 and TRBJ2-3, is DVKVTQSSRYLVKRTGEKVFLECVQDMDHENMFWYRQDPGLGLRLIYFSYDVKMKEKGDIPEGYSVSREKKERFSLILESASTNQTSMYLCASKFQSTDTQYFGPGTRLTVL.

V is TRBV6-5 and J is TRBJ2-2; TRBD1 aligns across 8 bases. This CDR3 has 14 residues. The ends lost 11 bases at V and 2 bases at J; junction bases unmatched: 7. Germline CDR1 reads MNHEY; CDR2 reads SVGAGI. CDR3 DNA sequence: TGTGCCGGAGGGGCAGGGGGCAACACCGGGGAGCTGTTTTTT. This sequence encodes CAGGAGGNTGELFF.

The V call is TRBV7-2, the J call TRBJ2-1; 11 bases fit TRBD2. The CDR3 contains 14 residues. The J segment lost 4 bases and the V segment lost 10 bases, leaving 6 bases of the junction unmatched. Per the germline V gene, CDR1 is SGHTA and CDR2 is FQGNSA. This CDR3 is CAKSRLAGYNEQFF. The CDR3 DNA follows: TGTGCCAAATCACGACTAGCGGGATACAATGAGCAGTTCTTC.

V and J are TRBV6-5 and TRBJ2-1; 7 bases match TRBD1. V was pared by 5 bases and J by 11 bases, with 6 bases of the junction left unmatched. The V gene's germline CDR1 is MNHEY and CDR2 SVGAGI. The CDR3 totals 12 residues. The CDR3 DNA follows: TGTGCCAGCAGTGAATACAGGGGTAAGCAGTTCTTC. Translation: CASSEYRGKQFF.

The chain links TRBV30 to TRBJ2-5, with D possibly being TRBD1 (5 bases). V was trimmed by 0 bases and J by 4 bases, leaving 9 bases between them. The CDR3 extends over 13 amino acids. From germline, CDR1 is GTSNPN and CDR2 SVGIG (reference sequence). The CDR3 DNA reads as TGTGCCTGGAGTGTATTTACAGGAGAGACCCAGTACTTC. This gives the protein CAWSVFTGETQYF.

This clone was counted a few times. The CDR3 loop is CASSLRLAAQETQYF. In nucleotides, the CDR3 is TGTGCCAGCAGCTTGAGACTAGCGGCACAAGAGACCCAGTACTTC. The J gene is TRBJ2-5, the V gene TRBV5-4; the match to TRBD2 covers 9 bases. V gave up 1 base and J gave up 2 bases; unmatched junction bases: 3. This CDR3 comprises 15 residues. From germline, CDR1 is SGHNT and CDR2 YYREEE (reference sequence).

The CDR3 here is CASSRRAQASYEQYF. The CDR3 coding sequence is TGTGCCAGCAGCCGTCGGGCCCAGGCTTCCTACGAGCAGTACTTC. The gene calls are TRBV6-5 and TRBJ2-7; D remains unclear. The CDR3 has 15 residues. Trimming removed 6 bases at V and 1 base at J, with 16 bases between. Germline CDR1 reads MNHEY; CDR2 reads SVGAGI.

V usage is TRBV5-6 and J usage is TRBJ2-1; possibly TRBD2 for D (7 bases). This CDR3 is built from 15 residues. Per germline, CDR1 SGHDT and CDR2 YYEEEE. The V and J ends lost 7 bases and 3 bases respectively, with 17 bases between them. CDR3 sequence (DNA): TGTGCCAGCTGTCGAGGGAGGGGGGTCTACAATGAGCAGTTCTTC. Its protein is CASCRGRGVYNEQFF.

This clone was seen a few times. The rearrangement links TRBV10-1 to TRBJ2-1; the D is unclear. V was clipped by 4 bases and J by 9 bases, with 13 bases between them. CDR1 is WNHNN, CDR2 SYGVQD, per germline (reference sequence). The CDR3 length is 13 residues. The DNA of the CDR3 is TGCGCCAGCAGTGCCCTTAGTTTCGGTGAGCAGTTCTTC. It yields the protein CASSALSFGEQFF.

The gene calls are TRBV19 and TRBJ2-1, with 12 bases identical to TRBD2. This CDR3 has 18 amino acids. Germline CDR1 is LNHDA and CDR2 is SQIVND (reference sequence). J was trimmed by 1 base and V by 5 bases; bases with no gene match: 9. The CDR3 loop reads CASSLRTSGIVSYNEQFF. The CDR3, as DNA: TGTGCCAGTAGTCTAAGGACTAGCGGGATTGTATCCTACAATGAGCAGTTCTTC. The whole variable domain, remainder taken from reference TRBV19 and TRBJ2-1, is DGGITQSPKYLFRKEGQNVTLSCEQNLNHDAMYWYRQDPGQGLRLIYYSQIVNDFQKGDIAEGYSVSREKKESFPLTVTSAQKNPTAFYLCASSLRTSGIVSYNEQFFGPGTRLTVL.

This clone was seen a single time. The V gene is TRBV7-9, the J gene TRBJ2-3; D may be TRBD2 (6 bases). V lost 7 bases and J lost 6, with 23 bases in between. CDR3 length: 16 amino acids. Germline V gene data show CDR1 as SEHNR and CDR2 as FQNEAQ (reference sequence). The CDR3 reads CASNKLGGVLVDTQYF. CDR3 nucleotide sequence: TGTGCCAGCAACAAATTGGGGGGAGTGCTCGTTGATACGCAGTATTTT.

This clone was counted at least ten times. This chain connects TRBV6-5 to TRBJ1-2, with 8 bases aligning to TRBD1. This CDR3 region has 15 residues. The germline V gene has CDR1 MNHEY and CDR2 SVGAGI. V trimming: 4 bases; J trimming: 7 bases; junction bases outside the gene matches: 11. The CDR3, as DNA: TGTGCCAGCAGTTCCCCCGACAGGGGCGCTCGTGGCTACACCTTC. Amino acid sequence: CASSSPDRGARGYTF.

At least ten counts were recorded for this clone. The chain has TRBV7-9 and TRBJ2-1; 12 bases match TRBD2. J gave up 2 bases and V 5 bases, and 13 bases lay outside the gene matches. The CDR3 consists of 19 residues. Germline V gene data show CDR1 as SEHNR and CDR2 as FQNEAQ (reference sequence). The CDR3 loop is CASSPPVRLAGVAYNEQFF. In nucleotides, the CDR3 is TGTGCCAGCAGCCCGCCGGTTCGACTAGCGGGGGTGGCCTACAATGAGCAGTTCTTC.

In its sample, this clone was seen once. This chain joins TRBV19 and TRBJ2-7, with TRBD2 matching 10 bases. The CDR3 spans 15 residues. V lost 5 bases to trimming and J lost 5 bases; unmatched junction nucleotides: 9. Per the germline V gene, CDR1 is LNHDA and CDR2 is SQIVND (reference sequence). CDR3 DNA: TGTGCCAGTAGTCTGTCCGGGACTAGCGTCCACGAGCAGTACTTC. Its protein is CASSLSGTSVHEQYF.

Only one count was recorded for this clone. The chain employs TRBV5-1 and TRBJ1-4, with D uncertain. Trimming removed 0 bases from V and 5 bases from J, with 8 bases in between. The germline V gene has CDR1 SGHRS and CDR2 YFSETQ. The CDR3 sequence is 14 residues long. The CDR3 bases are TGCGCCAGCAGCTTGGAACAGACAAATGAAAAACTGTTTTTT. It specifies CASSLEQTNEKLFF.

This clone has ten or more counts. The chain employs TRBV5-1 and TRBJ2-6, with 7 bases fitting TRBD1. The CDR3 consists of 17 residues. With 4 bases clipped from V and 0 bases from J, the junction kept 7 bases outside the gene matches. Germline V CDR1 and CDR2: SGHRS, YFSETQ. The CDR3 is CASSRTGRPSGANVLTF. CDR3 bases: TGCGCCAGCAGCCGGACAGGAAGACCCTCTGGGGCCAACGTCCTGACTTTC. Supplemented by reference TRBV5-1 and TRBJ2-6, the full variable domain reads KAGVTQTPRYLIKTRGQQVTLSCSPISGHRSVSWYQQTPGQGLQFLFEYFSETQRNKGNFPGRFSGRQFSNSRSEMNVSTLELGDSALYLCASSRTGRPSGANVLTFGAGSRLTVL.

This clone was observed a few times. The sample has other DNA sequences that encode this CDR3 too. For the CDR3, the DNA is TGTGCCACCAGCCGGGACAGATCTTACGAGCAGTACTTC. Its translation: CATSRDRSYEQYF. This chain joins TRBV15 and TRBJ2-7; 7 nucleotides agree with TRBD1. Germline V lookup: CDR1 LNHNV, CDR2 YYDKDF (reference sequence). The trim removed 5 bases at V and 4 bases at J, leaving 5 bases unmatched. This CDR3 comprises 13 residues.

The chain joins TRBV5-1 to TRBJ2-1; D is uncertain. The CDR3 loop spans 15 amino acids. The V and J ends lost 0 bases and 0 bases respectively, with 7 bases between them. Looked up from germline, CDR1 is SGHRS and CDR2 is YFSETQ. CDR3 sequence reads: CASSLGPGSYNEQFF. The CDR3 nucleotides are TGCGCCAGCAGCTTGGGGCCAGGCTCCTACAATGAGCAGTTCTTC.

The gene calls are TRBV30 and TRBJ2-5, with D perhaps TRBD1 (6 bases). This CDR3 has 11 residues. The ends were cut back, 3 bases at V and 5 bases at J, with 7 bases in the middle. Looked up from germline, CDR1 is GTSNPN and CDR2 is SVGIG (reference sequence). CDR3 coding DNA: TGTGCCTGGAGAGGACAGGAGACCCAGTACTTC. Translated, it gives CAWRGQETQYF.

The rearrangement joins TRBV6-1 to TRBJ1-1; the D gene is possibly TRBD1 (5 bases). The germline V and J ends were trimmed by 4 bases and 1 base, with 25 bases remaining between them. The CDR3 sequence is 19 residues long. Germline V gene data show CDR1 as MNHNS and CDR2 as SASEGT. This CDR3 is CASSGTPPGPLRGNTEAFF. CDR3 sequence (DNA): TGTGCCAGCAGTGGTACACCGCCGGGACCCTTACGAGGGAACACTGAAGCTTTCTTT.